The text below deals with one T cell receptor beta chain. Primers included in the PCR were 60 Vbeta and 13 Jbeta primers. Measured with immunoSEQ multiplex PCR; TCRdb has only the in-frame clones, and not every one. This sample carries about 210,000 clones, about four fifths of them seen once, and the ten largest clones take about 1.8%. All donors participated as healthy donors of bone marrow. These data originate in a study of cytomegalovirus exposure and HLA in healthy donors. The germline V gene has CDR1 SGDLS and CDR2 YYNGEE. There are 18 residues in the CDR3. J gave up 1 base and V 4 bases, and 8 bases lay outside the gene matches.

The chain carries TRBV9 and TRBJ2-5; TRBD2 matches 15 bases. This TCR was recovered from a man aged 40-50 years in good health and CMV-seropositive. Sequencing was carried out using PBMCs. The CDR3 nucleotides read TGTGCCAGCAGCCCAGGATGGACTAGCGGGAGGGCCCAAGAGACCCAGTACTTC. Protein sequence: CASSPGWTSGRAQETQYF.